This paragraph covers one T cell receptor (beta chain) sequence. Its antigen is unidentified. The V end was cut by 0 bases, the J end by 4 bases, with 6 bases between. Germline loops: CDR1 MNHEY, CDR2 SVGAGI. This CDR3 comprises 14 residues. Method: immunoSEQ multiplex PCR; TCRdb's copy keeps in-frame clones and lacks some. Here the sample spans hundreds of thousands of clones, about 96% being singletons. This specimen belongs to a study of shared clonotypes between healthy human individuals. General study findings and limits: The authors sampled blood alone, and tissue repertoires likely differ. An effect of sequencing depth on clonotype sharing among donors was expected.

Source material: naive CD4+ T cells sorted from blood. Subset in this sample: CD45RA+ positively selected. The chain recombines TRBV6-5 with TRBJ2-2; D remains unclear. The TCR originated in a woman aged 25 to 39 in good health. This chain's CDR3 is CASSYSPPTGELFF. The DNA of the CDR3 is TGTGCCAGCAGTTACTCCCCCCCCACCGGGGAGCTGTTTTTT.